This TCR beta chain was obtained from a study of shared clonotypes between healthy human individuals (dated by TCRdb to the early 2020s). Looking at the study overall: A couple of women and three men aged 18 to 49 years were included in the cohort. Each donor's leukapheresis produced roughly between roughly 0.85 and 10 billion PBMCs. Blood TCR repertoires of several healthy adults were deeply sequenced to estimate repertoire size and the extent of clonotype sharing between individuals. Libraries were prepared and TCR repertoires were sequenced by different laboratories using diverse techniques, in order to increase sequencing depth and limit assay-specific biases. Per donor, three plates each were used for CD4 naive and CD4 memory, two for CD8 naive, and one for CD8 memory.

Here is what the overall study found, with its caveats: Sampling was restricted to blood, and TCR repertoires in tissues likely differ from the TCR repertoires found in blood. Incomplete sequencing was indicated by rarefaction of sorted-subset datasets, despite the large sequencing depth. Roughly 5.2% of naive CD4, 3% to 4% of naive CD8, approximately 2.2% of memory CD4, and roughly 0.4% of memory CD8 clonotypes were shared across several donors. Compared with non-shared clonotypes, the clonotypes found in all four sorted-subset donors had higher generation probabilities. Larger estimated clonotype richness was generally found for naive subsets than for memory subsets. The small number of donors limited the genetic and exposure-history diversity represented. Pairwise subsampling led to the expectation that sequencing depth would affect the degree of clonotype sharing among donors.

For the CD8 naive samples, CD45RO-negative cells were positively selected for CCR7, yielding a CD45RA+CCR7+ population from which TemRA cells were excluded. The donors were healthy, HIV-negative adults with no recently reported acute infections or vaccinations. Every donor was a Caucasian adult living in Nashville, Tennessee, USA. Blood was obtained by leukapheresis, after which PBMCs were separated by Ficoll-Histopaque density gradient centrifugation and cryopreserved in liquid nitrogen vapor phase. Analytical flow cytometry was used to check the purity and quantity of each magnetically sorted T cell population. Genomic DNA was isolated from every sorted fraction and measured by UV absorbance on a Nanodrop 2000c. CDR1 and CDR2, looked up from the germline V gene (reference sequence), are PRHDT and FYEKMQ. The CDR3 holds 13 amino acids from the cysteine to the phenylalanine. Of all the DNA, just the CDR3 is kept, 39 bases in frame from base 1.

Notes on this clone: It has no known antigen specificity. At one boundary the junction diverges from the germline segment, which might be a read error.

Using the deep immunoSEQ assay, TCR CDR3 regions were amplified from genomic DNA by multiplex PCR. Extracted genomic DNA from each cell subset was distributed evenly across all wells of several immunoSEQ 96-well plates, and each plate was treated as a replicate. For sorted subsets, around 0.2 ug genomic DNA, equal to 25,000 to 35,000 T cell genomes, was loaded into each replicate PCR. Purified libraries were quantified with a Qubit 3.0 fluorometer, sized on a Bioanalyzer 2100, and re-quantified with the KAPA Library Quantification kit. Each immunoSEQ 96-well plate was sequenced on its own single-read 150-cycle Illumina NextSeq 550 flow cell. The authors' pipeline ran thus. The immunoSEQ output contained only junctional sequences without quality scores, so filtering could not match that applied to full-length reads. To assign V/J genes and CDR3, sequences were annotated against IMGT germline references using PyIR, a Python wrapper for IgBLAST v1.9. Any read was removed if the V/J assignment was weak (E-value above 1e-6), the CDR3 was missing, or the read contained stop codons, out-of-frame junctions, or ambiguous translated residues. V3J clonotypes were defined as sequences sharing the same inferred V gene, J gene, and CDR3 amino acid sequence. To compute the percentage overlap between repertoires, the number of shared unique clonotypes was divided by the size of the smaller repertoire. RTK rarefaction, the Chao1 estimator, and Recon v2.1 estimates of unobserved clonotypes were used to assess repertoire richness. Generation probabilities were computed with OLGA for all TCRbeta clonotypes obtained by the gDNA method from a few donors. TCRdb provides this immuneACCESS table in a form limited to in-frame rearrangements. Some clones are lacking; in checked studies, under half of them reflect an unresolved V gene, and why the rest are absent is not known. The D gene and trimming were derived from the DNA, and the V and J assignments and clone size from that table. The sample table shows some 2 million clones, and about 95% are seen once. Less than 1.5% of the sample is taken by the ten largest.

This clonotype was sampled from a man aged 18 to 35 in good health. The chain is made from TRBV13 and TRBJ2-7; 9 bases in the junction line up with TRBD1. Sequenced sample: naive CD8+ T cells sorted from blood. Interpreted using the paper, the cell subset or site label stands for: CD45RA+CCR7+. The CDR3 protein: CASRETGGERWDF. Read as DNA, the sequence is TGTGCCAGCAGAGAGACAGGGGGGGAAAGGTGGGACTTC.